Each of the 26 T cell receptor beta chains below was sequenced from the same sample in a study of T cells in Graves' hyperthyroidism and ophthalmopathy. From RNA transcripts, TCR beta CDR3 regions were amplified. A set of HTBI primers served as the primers for a first-round RT-PCR of the TCR CDR3. TCRdb re-called the multiplex PCR reads with MiXCR, one entry per CDR3 protein. The table has roughly 700,000 distinct CDR3 sequences, 12% to 15% seen once; the top ten hold 9.5% to 13%. Sequences were obtained from blood. These receptors were collected from a woman aged 18-29 years with Graves' hyperthyroidism.

This clonotype came up many times. V gene TRBV18 combines with J gene TRBJ1-4; D is uncertain. V gave up 3 bases and J gave up 0 bases, with 8 bases separating them. CDR1 and CDR2 (germline): KGHSH, LQKENI. This CDR3 comprises 15 residues. In nucleotides, the CDR3 is TGTGCCAGCTCACCGGGATTTCCAACTAATGAAAAACTGTTTTTT. Amino acids: CASSPGFPTNEKLFF.

In the case of this clonotype: At one end the junction does not follow the germline gene, possibly because of a read error. V gene TRBV27 combines with J gene TRBJ2-3; TRBD2 agrees at 7 bases. Germline V gives CDR1 MNHEY, CDR2 SMNVEV (reference sequence). The CDR3 extends over 14 amino acids. CDR3 residues: CASSGGDRTDSQYF. The CDR3 bases are TGTGCCAGCAGTGGGGGGGACCGCACAGATTCGCAGTATTTT.

This clonotype has at least ten counts. V is TRBV2 and J is TRBJ1-1; TRBD1 might be the D (5 bases). Trimming removed 11 bases from V and 5 bases from J, with 15 bases in between. Germline CDR1 is SNHLY and CDR2 is FYNNEI. There are 12 residues in the CDR3. The CDR3 region has the DNA TGTGCCCGACAAGGGGAAACAACTGAAGCTTTCTTT. Translated, it gives CARQGETTEAFF.

This clonotype was counted at least ten times. The chain is built from TRBV28 and TRBJ2-1; TRBD2 matches 12 bases. The CDR3 sequence is 17 residues long. V was clipped by 3 bases and J by 6 bases; unmatched bases: 9. The germline V gene encodes CDR1 MDHEN and CDR2 SYDVKM. In nucleotides, the CDR3 is TGTGCCAGCAGTTTTTACCCTAGCGGGAGGGCCTCCAATGAGCAGTTCTTC. It translates to CASSFYPSGRASNEQFF.

The J gene is TRBJ2-3, the V gene TRBV6-1; D perhaps matches TRBD2 (7 bases). Germline CDR1 is MNHNS and CDR2 is SASEGT. The CDR3 runs to 18 residues. The ends were cut back, 2 bases at V and 2 bases at J, with 20 bases in the middle. The CDR3 reads CASSEIGWGRGHTDTQYF. CDR3 nucleotide sequence: TGTGCCAGCAGTGAAATCGGGTGGGGGCGGGGGCACACAGATACGCAGTATTTT.

There are many counts of this clonotype. The genes are TRBV6-1 and TRBJ2-7; D tentatively fits TRBD1 or TRBD2 (6 bases each). Germline assignment: CDR1 MNHNS and CDR2 SASEGT. Trimming removed 6 bases from V and 4 bases from J, with 19 bases in between. This CDR3 is 15 amino acids long. In nucleotides, the CDR3 is TGTGCCAGCAGGCCCGGTAATAGCGGACAGTACGAGCAGTACTTC. It is translated as CASRPGNSGQYEQYF.

This clonotype was observed many times. J is TRBJ2-2 and V is TRBV11-2, with D maybe TRBD1 (6 bases). This CDR3 has 15 amino acids. With 1 base removed from V and 5 bases from J, the gap between germline ends came to 11 bases. Germline CDR1 reads SGHAT; CDR2 reads FQNNGV. CDR3 in amino acids: CASSLVAGETGELFF. The CDR3 DNA follows: TGTGCCAGCAGCTTAGTAGCAGGGGAAACCGGGGAGCTGTTTTTT. The variable domain in full, with the rest retrieved from reference TRBV11-2 and TRBJ2-2, is EAGVAQSPRYKIIEKRQSVAFWCNPISGHATLYWYQQILGQGPKLLIQFQNNGVVDDSQLPKDRFSAERLKGVDSTLKIQPAKLEDSAVYLCASSLVAGETGELFFGEGSRLTVL.

The sample holds many counts of this clonotype. V usage is TRBV28 and J usage is TRBJ2-5, with D perhaps TRBD2 (6 bases). Per the germline V gene, CDR1 is MDHEN and CDR2 is SYDVKM. Trimming cost V 4 bases and J 4 bases, with 13 bases left between them. The length of the CDR3 is 14 residues. Written as DNA, the CDR3 is TGTGCCAGCAGTTCCGTTAGCGGAAGAGAGACCCAGTACTTC. Its protein product is CASSSVSGRETQYF.

This clonotype turned up a few times. The V gene is TRBV9, the J gene TRBJ2-5, with 9 bases that match TRBD1. Per germline, CDR1 SGDLS and CDR2 YYNGEE. The CDR3 has 14 residues. The trim removed 4 bases at V and 4 bases at J, leaving 5 bases unmatched. The CDR3 loop reads CASSPGQGVETQYF. In DNA form, the CDR3 reads TGTGCCAGCAGCCCGGGACAGGGTGTAGAGACCCAGTACTTC. The variable domain in full, completed from reference TRBV9 and TRBJ2-5, reads DSGVTQTPKHLITATGQRVTLRCSPRSGDLSVYWYQQSLDQGLQFLIQYYNGEERAKGNILERFSAQQFPDLHSELNLSSLELGDSALYFCASSPGQGVETQYFGPGTRLLVL.

This clonotype was observed many times. J is TRBJ2-5 and V is TRBV11-2; D might be TRBD1 (5 bases). V was cut by 4 bases and J by 4 bases, with 19 bases left in between. The CDR3 is made up of 16 amino acids. Germline CDR1 is SGHAT and CDR2 is FQNNGV. The CDR3 sequence: CASSSVFQGMGETQYF. The CDR3 DNA reads TGTGCCAGCAGCTCAGTCTTTCAGGGTATGGGAGAGACCCAGTACTTC.

At least ten counts were recorded for this clonotype. The chain has TRBV30 and TRBJ2-1, with D unresolved. Germline-derived CDR1 and CDR2 are GTSNPN and SVGIG (reference sequence). CDR3 length: 12 residues. Trimming took 2 bases from V and 6 from J, leaving 8 bases between them. The CDR3 protein is CAWSSSINEQFF. CDR3 coding DNA: TGTGCCTGGAGTTCATCGATCAATGAGCAGTTCTTC.

The rearrangement joins TRBV25-1 to TRBJ2-5; D gene ambiguous. CDR3 length: 14 amino acids. V lost 1 base to trimming and J lost 1 base, with 7 bases between them. Germline CDR1 is MGHDK and CDR2 is SYGVNS. In DNA form, the CDR3 reads TGTGCCAGCAGTGAATCAGACGGCCAAGAGACCCAGTACTTC. It specifies CASSESDGQETQYF. Full variable domain (rest looked up from reference TRBV25-1 and TRBJ2-5): EADIYQTPRYLVIGTGKKITLECSQTMGHDKMYWYQQDPGMELHLIHYSYGVNSTEKGDLSSESTVSRIRTEHFPLTLESARPSHTSQYLCASSESDGQETQYFGPGTRLLVL.

This clonotype was seen ten or more times. The V and J genes are TRBV20-1 and TRBJ2-7; 8 nucleotides line up with TRBD2. J was trimmed by 6 bases and V by 4 bases; bases with no gene match: 11. This CDR3 contains 14 residues. The germline V gene encodes CDR1 DFQATT and CDR2 SNEGSKA (reference sequence). The CDR3 bases are TGCAGTGCTATTAATCGGCGGGAGGACGTCGAGCAGTACTTC. It codes for CSAINRREDVEQYF.

This clonotype has at least ten counts. The chain recombines TRBV2 with TRBJ1-6; possibly TRBD1 for D (5 bases). V lost 6 bases, J lost 7 bases, and 16 bases lay in between. Germline CDR1 is SNHLY and CDR2 is FYNNEI. The CDR3 is 15 residues long. The CDR3 region is CASRGKGLWNSPLHF. CDR3 sequence (DNA): TGTGCCAGCAGGGGAAAGGGACTATGGAATTCACCCCTCCACTTT. Looking up the rest from reference TRBV2 and TRBJ1-6 gives the full variable domain: EPEVTQTPSHQVTQMGQEVILRCVPISNHLYFYWYRQILGQKVEFLVSFYNNEISEKSEIFDDQFSVERPDGSNFTLKIRSTKLEDSAMYFCASRGKGLWNSPLHFGNGTRLTVT.

This clonotype was detected only a few times. The CDR3 DNA is TGCGCCAGCAGCCTCTCTCAGGGACAGGGAGGAACCCAGTACTTC. This codes for CASSLSQGQGGTQYF. This chain links TRBV4-3 with TRBJ2-5, with TRBD1 matching 9 bases. Germline CDR1 is LGHNA and CDR2 is YSLEER. The junction had 11 bases not matched to a gene; V was cut back by 4 bases and J by 8 bases. This CDR3 has 15 residues.

This clonotype was counted only a few times. This rearrangement joins TRBV19 to TRBJ1-1; perhaps TRBD1 as D (6 bases). The length of the CDR3 is 12 residues. Germline loops: CDR1 LNHDA, CDR2 SQIVND (reference sequence). V lost 4 bases, J lost 8 bases, and 11 bases lay in between. The DNA for the CDR3 is TGTGCCAGTAGTACACTGACAGGAGAAGCTTTCTTT. Its protein is CASSTLTGEAFF. The full variable domain, with the rest looked up from reference TRBV19 and TRBJ1-1, is DGGITQSPKYLFRKEGQNVTLSCEQNLNHDAMYWYRQDPGQGLRLIYYSQIVNDFQKGDIAEGYSVSREKKESFPLTVTSAQKNPTAFYLCASSTLTGEAFFGQGTRLTVV.

The chain carries TRBV19 and TRBJ2-2; TRBD2 might be the D (6 bases). Trimming removed 6 bases from V and 2 bases from J, with 13 bases in between. In germline, CDR1 is LNHDA, CDR2 SQIVND (reference sequence). There are 15 residues in the CDR3. CDR3 loop: CASSRDLINTGELFF. The CDR3 nucleotides read TGTGCCAGTAGCCGGGACTTAATTAACACCGGGGAGCTGTTTTTT.

This clonotype occurred a few times. The V and J genes are TRBV28 and TRBJ1-1; D gene ambiguous. The CDR3 totals 12 residues. V lost 3 bases, J lost 4 bases, and 6 bases lay in between. Germline V gives CDR1 MDHEN, CDR2 SYDVKM. CDR3 nucleotides: TGTGCCAGCAGTTTGTTGACCACTGAAGCTTTCTTT. Translated: CASSLLTTEAFF.

Ten or more counts support this clonotype. This sequence joins TRBV20-1 and TRBJ2-7; 9 positions agree with TRBD1. This CDR3 comprises 13 residues. Germline V gene sequence: CDR1 DFQATT, CDR2 SNEGSKA (reference sequence). Trimming cost V 5 bases and J 6 bases; bases outside gene matches: 8. The CDR3 sequence is CSAVGTGWPEQYF. The CDR3 DNA follows: TGCAGTGCTGTCGGGACAGGGTGGCCCGAGCAGTACTTC.

This clonotype has a count of ten or more. V is TRBV30 and J is TRBJ2-3; TRBD2 might be the D (5 bases). Germline CDR1 and CDR2: GTSNPN and SVGIG (reference sequence). The CDR3 is made up of 16 amino acids. Trimming stripped 5 bases from V and 3 bases from J, with 21 bases between. CDR3: CAWGGQRALKTDTQYF. CDR3 DNA sequence: TGTGCCTGGGGAGGCCAACGGGCCCTAAAAACAGATACGCAGTATTTT.

V and J are TRBV19 and TRBJ2-7; weak D call: TRBD2 (6 bases). This CDR3 spans 20 amino acids. CDR1 and CDR2 (germline): LNHDA, SQIVND (reference sequence). With 0 bases removed from V and 0 bases from J, the gap between germline ends came to 24 bases. The chain's CDR3 is CASSIDVPTPWDSSSYEQYF. Here the CDR3 DNA reads TGTGCCAGTAGTATAGACGTCCCTACACCCTGGGACTCTAGCTCCTACGAGCAGTACTTC.

This clonotype was seen many times. The V and J genes are TRBV28 and TRBJ1-1, with a tentative D call TRBD1 (5 bases). Trimming cost V 2 bases and J 1 base, with 11 bases left between them. Germline assignment: CDR1 MDHEN and CDR2 SYDVKM. The CDR3 contains 15 residues. The CDR3 loop reads CASSLGTGRNTEAFF. CDR3 coding DNA: TGTGCCAGCAGTTTAGGGACGGGACGGAACACTGAAGCTTTCTTT.

This clonotype came up many times. V usage is TRBV7-9 and J usage is TRBJ2-3; TRBD2 is a possible D gene (6 bases). Germline V gives CDR1 SEHNR, CDR2 FQNEAQ (reference sequence). The CDR3 extends over 19 amino acids. Trimming removed 5 bases at V and 3 bases at J, with 27 bases between. The CDR3 loop is CASSLVAKLRDGSTDTQYF. The CDR3 region has the DNA TGTGCCAGCAGCCTTGTCGCTAAATTGCGGGACGGTAGTACAGATACGCAGTATTTT. The full variable domain, in which reference TRBV7-9 and TRBJ2-3 provide the parts outside the CDR3, is DTGVSQNPRHKITKRGQNVTFRCDPISEHNRLYWYRQTLGQGPEFLTYFQNEAQLEKSRLLSDRFSAERPKGSFSTLEIQRTEQGDSAMYLCASSLVAKLRDGSTDTQYFGPGTRLTVL.

V usage is TRBV29-1 and J usage is TRBJ2-3, with D unclear. Germline V gene data show CDR1 as SQVTM and CDR2 as ANQGSEA. The CDR3 runs to 12 residues. Deletions cut 3 bases from V and 1 base from J, with 5 bases between. CDR3 loop: CSVEAGTDTQYF. CDR3 coding DNA: TGCAGCGTTGAGGCAGGCACAGATACGCAGTATTTT.

This clonotype was counted at least ten times. The V gene is TRBV28, the J gene TRBJ1-5, with 8 bases identical to TRBD1. Germline trimming cut 1 base from V and 11 bases from J; bases unmatched to any gene: 1. This CDR3 is 12 amino acids long. CDR1 and CDR2 (germline): MDHEN, SYDVKM. The DNA for the CDR3 is TGTGCCAGCAGTTTATACAGGGGGACCCAGCATTTT. Translated, it gives CASSLYRGTQHF.

This clonotype has a handful of counts. J is TRBJ2-3 and V is TRBV20-1; the D is unclear. Germline loops: CDR1 DFQATT, CDR2 SNEGSKA (reference sequence). CDR3 size: 13 residues. V was pared by 7 bases and J by 0 bases, with 11 bases between. This chain's CDR3 is CSGRPPSTDTQYF. Here the CDR3 DNA reads TGCAGTGGTCGGCCACCTAGCACAGATACGCAGTATTTT.